This T cell receptor beta chain is from a study of Graves' ophthalmopathy and Graves' hyperthyroidism. Study-level information: Peripheral blood (taken before any treatment) was collected at initial diagnosis.

The sample holds many counts of this clonotype. Its antigen is not known. In this cohort, patients with other autoimmune diseases, uncontrolled infections, pregnancy or lactation were excluded. Diagnosis was based on clinical symptoms, serum thyroxine, TRAb, thyroid ultrasound and orbital computed tomography. Whole-study findings and limits: Its predictions of ophthalmopathy progression gave the model roughly 71% sensitivity and 72.22% specificity.

CDR1 is SGHRS, CDR2 YFSETQ, per germline. This CDR3 region has 14 residues. The trim removed 4 bases at V and 6 bases at J, leaving 6 bases unmatched. The TCR beta CDR3 regions underwent amplification from RNA transcripts. HTBI primers were used in a first-round RT-PCR, which preceded a second-round multiplex PCR. TCRdb processed the multiplex PCR reads anew with MiXCR; each CDR3 protein has one entry. Altogether 660,000 or so distinct CDR3 sequences are present, about two fifths being singletons, with the ten largest covering roughly 3%. The receptor's source is an adult man with Graves' ophthalmopathy. The specimen was peripheral blood. The chain links TRBV5-1 to TRBJ1-2; 10 bases align to TRBD1. CDR3 in amino acids: CASSLDRGDNGYTF. DNA of the CDR3: TGCGCCAGCAGCCTGGACAGGGGGGATAATGGCTACACCTTC.